This T cell receptor beta chain came from a study of blood T cell repertoires in COVID-19 (TCRdb year 2020). The study in broad terms: Collaborator samples came from the United States, Italy and Spain and covered acute and convalescent phases of COVID-19. The material from the prospective study consisted of cDNA or gDNA derived from T cells, B-cell-depleted T cells, or PBMCs. Subjects who had been exposed to COVID-19, were actively infected with it, or had recovered from it provided the deeply sampled blood TCRbeta repertoires that made up the dataset. The repertoires were released in a freely available public database intended as a resource for research on the immune response to SARS-CoV-2. The samples were drawn from the first 160 participants of the ongoing ImmuneRACE study and from 1,200 or so subjects provided by 6 global collaborators. The sample metadata nearly always contained a de-identified subject ID, COVID-19 status, age in years and sex. Where available, HLA class I and class II types were taken from metadata supplied by the sample provider and were not determined by assay-based typing.

From the cysteine through the phenylalanine, the CDR3 covers 14 amino acids. Only the CDR3 DNA is retained, 42 bases long and in frame from the first base. CDR1 SGHRS and CDR2 YFSETQ were looked up in the germline V gene. V has 4 bases trimmed and J has 8 bases trimmed; junction bases matching no gene number 5. Note on this clone: What antigen it recognizes has not been identified. Per-nucleotide qualities are absent, and no much larger clonotype sits a single base away.

What the work shows at the level of the full study, not this receptor alone: How much clinical and demographic metadata was included differed by source and by participant, and the metadata was provided uncurated.

The immunoSEQ Assay, a bias-controlled multiplex PCR, was used to amplify TCRbeta CDR3 regions from genomic DNA. The paper's data handling went like this. Nucleated cell counts per sample were estimated from amplification of reference gene primers within the assay. To quantify the absolute abundance of each unique TCRbeta CDR3 rearrangement, sequence reads were collapsed and filtered. For each sample, productive Simpson clonality was calculated as the square root of Simpson's diversity index over productive rearrangements. TCRdb retrieved this table from immuneACCESS and kept in-frame rearrangements only. Not all clones are present; in checked studies, unresolved V genes account for under half, and no reason is known for the remainder. V, J and clone size are those of that table, while D and trimming were read from the DNA. In this sample the table shows 250,000 to 350,000 clones, roughly 90% of which occur a single time. Together, the top ten hold under 5% of the sample.

Collaborating institutions collected whole blood in K2EDTA tubes following their own protocols. Collaborator samples were shipped for TCRbeta analysis as frozen whole blood, isolated PBMCs, or DNA extracted from either sample type. This TCR came from a woman aged 45-65 years with active or convalescent COVID-19. This chain is built from TRBV5-1 and TRBJ2-1; 11 bases in between match TRBD1. Material: peripheral blood. Here is the DNA: TGCGCCAGCAGCGGAGGACAGGGGGCTCATGAGCAGTTCTTC. The resulting protein is CASSGGQGAHEQFF.